This TCR beta chain was obtained from a study of CD8 T cells in Susac syndrome. There are 16 residues in the CDR3. From germline, CDR1 is SGHNT and CDR2 YENEEA. Trimming removed 2 bases at V and 2 bases at J, with 16 bases between. TEMRA cells were FACS-enriched, unlike CD8+ and CD4+ T cells, which were negatively isolated. RNA in amounts of about 0.5 to 1 ug was reverse transcribed with random hexamers. TCRdb processed the immunoSEQ multiplex PCR reads anew with MiXCR; each CDR3 protein has one entry. This repertoire shows 190,000 or so distinct CDR3 sequences, about 96% found once; its top ten account for roughly 0.088%.

Sequencing was performed on CD4+ T cells from PBMCs. The receptor comes from a human donor with multiple sclerosis. V and J are TRBV11-3 and TRBJ2-7; D is undetermined. For the CDR3, the DNA is TGTGCCAGCAGCTTAAGGCGCGACTTTCCGCCCTACGAGCAGTACTTC. Translation gives CASSLRRDFPPYEQYF.